A single sample is the source of the 28 T cell receptor beta chains below, sequenced in a study of Graves' ophthalmopathy and Graves' hyperthyroidism. CDR3 regions of TCR beta were amplified from RNA transcripts. HTBI primers were used in a first-round RT-PCR, which preceded a second-round multiplex PCR. Each CDR3 protein is one row after TCRdb ran MiXCR on the multiplex PCR reads. Seen here are about 58,000 distinct CDR3 sequences, around 50% observed once, and the top ten hold 4.7%. The sequenced material came from peripheral blood. The receptors were gathered from an adult woman with Graves' ophthalmopathy.

Notes on this clonotype: Since a much larger clone is just one base distant, this may be a read error. V gene TRBV27 combines with J gene TRBJ1-1, with unresolved D. This CDR3 is built from 13 residues. The V gene's germline CDR1 is MNHEY and CDR2 SMNVEV (reference sequence). V lost 4 bases, J lost 0 bases, and 6 bases lay in between. CDR3 DNA: TGTGCCAGCAGTTCCTCGGTGAACACTGAAGCTTTCTTT. Its translation is CASSSSVNTEAFF.

Sample share makes this clonotype medium-sized (0.01 to 0.1%). The chain joins TRBV25-1 to TRBJ2-3; either TRBD1 or TRBD2 may fit D (5 bases each). This CDR3 is built from 12 residues. Germline CDR1 and CDR2: MGHDK and SYGVNS. Trimming shortened V by 7 bases and J by 4 bases, and 9 bases separated the two germline ends. CDR3 loop: CASKKGPDTQYF. As DNA, the CDR3 is TGTGCCAGCAAAAAGGGACCAGATACGCAGTATTTT.

The chain links TRBV28 to TRBJ1-2; 10 bases map to TRBD1. The CDR3 totals 18 residues. Germline loops: CDR1 MDHEN, CDR2 SYDVKM. V trimming: 7 bases; J trimming: 4 bases; junction bases outside the gene matches: 18. The DNA of the CDR3 is TGTGCCAGCACCGATCTCACCGGGACAGGGGAGGTTCGCTATGGCTACACCTTC. Encoded protein: CASTDLTGTGEVRYGYTF.

V and J are TRBV24-1 and TRBJ2-2; TRBD2 matches 9 bases. The CDR3 has 16 residues. Per germline, CDR1 KGHDR and CDR2 SFDVKD. Unmatched junction bases numbered 8, after V lost 8 bases and J lost 2 bases. CDR3 loop: CATMGAGGLNTGELFF. Written as DNA, the CDR3 is TGTGCCACCATGGGAGCGGGAGGACTCAACACCGGGGAGCTGTTTTTT.

The table lists this clonotype with many counts. This chain joins TRBV20-1 and TRBJ2-3, with 9 bases lining up with TRBD2. With V trimmed by 6 bases and J by 1 base, 8 bases remained unmatched. The CDR3 consists of 15 residues. The germline CDR1 and CDR2 sequences are DFQATT and SNEGSKA (reference sequence). This CDR3 reads CSARGRGWGTDTQYF. The CDR3 DNA reads as TGCAGTGCCCGCGGGAGGGGATGGGGCACAGATACGCAGTATTTT.

The rearrangement joins TRBV29-1 to TRBJ1-2; 12 bases are a match to TRBD1. This CDR3 comprises 17 residues. Germline-derived CDR1 and CDR2 are SQVTM and ANQGSEA. V was pared by 6 bases and J by 1 base, with 12 bases of the junction left unmatched. The CDR3 bases are TGCAGCGTCCATGTTGGGACAGGGGGCGTCGGTAACTATGGCTACACCTTC. Its translation is CSVHVGTGGVGNYGYTF.

The V call is TRBV20-1, the J call TRBJ1-5; D is undetermined. Germline CDR1 and CDR2: DFQATT and SNEGSKA (reference sequence). The CDR3 extends over 14 amino acids. Here the CDR3 DNA reads TGCAGCGCCCCCCCCCCGTATAGCAATCAGCCCCAGCATTTT. As protein: CSAPPPYSNQPQHF.

For this clonotype: In this CDR3 the conserved last residue, phenylalanine or tryptophan, is missing, so a read error is likely. The chain links TRBV4-3 to TRBJ1-3; a weak D match, TRBD1 (5 bases). Germline V gives CDR1 LGHNA, CDR2 YSLEER. The germline V and J ends were trimmed by 1 base and 2 bases, with 15 bases remaining between them. The CDR3 sequence is 17 residues long. Written as DNA, the CDR3 is TGCGCCAGCAGCCAAGGGACATCGGGACGGGCTGGAAACACCATATATTGT. Translated, it gives CASSQGTSGRAGNTIYC.

This clonotype has at least ten counts. V usage is TRBV9 and J usage is TRBJ2-5; a weak D match, TRBD1 (6 bases). Germline CDR1 SGDLS, CDR2 YYNGEE. The length of the CDR3 is 15 residues. Trimming took 3 bases from V and 1 from J, leaving 13 bases between them. Here the CDR3 DNA reads TGTGCCAGCAGCGGTAGAGGGGGAGCCCAAGAGACCCAGTACTTC. It specifies CASSGRGGAQETQYF.

This clonotype was observed at least ten times. V is TRBV5-1 and J is TRBJ2-5; D call uncertain. This CDR3 has 14 residues. V gave up 0 bases and J gave up 4 bases, with 10 bases separating them. Germline CDR1 and CDR2: SGHRS and YFSETQ. CDR3 bases: TGCGCCAGCAGCTTGGGTGGGGTCCGAGAGACCCAGTACTTC. Protein: CASSLGGVRETQYF.

This clonotype qualifies as medium-sized. The V and J genes are TRBV29-1 and TRBJ2-7, with 8 bases matching TRBD1. The CDR3 extends over 13 amino acids. Unmatched junction bases numbered 7, after V lost 3 bases and J lost 6 bases. The V gene's germline CDR1 is SQVTM and CDR2 ANQGSEA. CDR3: CSVEPTGTGEQYF. The CDR3 coding sequence is TGCAGCGTTGAGCCCACCGGGACAGGCGAGCAGTACTTC.

On this clonotype: A read error may explain this, as a much larger clone is one base away. The missing conserved phenylalanine or tryptophan at the end of this CDR3 makes a read error likely. The DNA is omitted, as the CDR3 cannot be located on it reliably, and the CDR3 follows TCRdb's listing. The chain employs TRBV7-8 and TRBJ2-1; the table's D call, TRBD2, was not checked against the DNA. Germline V gives CDR1 SGHVS, CDR2 FQNEAQ. Ends included, the CDR3 has 15 residues. CDR3 residues: CASSLNLGAAEEQLL.

This clonotype turned up a few times. CDR3: CASSSRGTQYF. CDR3 coding DNA: TGTGCCAGCAGCTCTCGGGGGACCCAGTACTTC. This chain links TRBV7-2 with TRBJ2-5, with a possible D match to TRBD2 (5 bases). Deletions cut 4 bases from V and 7 bases from J, with 7 bases between. Germline V gene sequence: CDR1 SGHTA, CDR2 FQGNSA. CDR3 length equals 11 residues.

This chain joins TRBV2 and TRBJ2-1; TRBD2 aligns across 11 bases. The CDR3 is made up of 14 amino acids. Per germline, CDR1 SNHLY and CDR2 FYNNEI. The V gene end was trimmed by 2 bases and the J gene end by 12 bases; junction bases not matched to a gene: 6. In nucleotides, the CDR3 is TGTGCCAGCAGTGAACTAGCGGGAGGAGGAGGGCAGTTCTTC. This sequence encodes CASSELAGGGGQFF.

This clonotype was observed a handful of times. V usage is TRBV7-2 and J usage is TRBJ1-5; TRBD1 agrees at 7 bases. Trimming at V came to 0 bases and at J to 3 bases, leaving 2 bases not matched to a gene. The CDR3 is made up of 15 amino acids. CDR1 is SGHTA, CDR2 FQGNSA, per germline. DNA for the CDR3: TGTGCCAGCAGCTTAGCGACAGGGTACAATCAGCCCCAGCATTTT. Translating gives CASSLATGYNQPQHF.

This clonotype was seen at least ten times. The chain has TRBV6-2 or TRBV6-3 and TRBJ2-7; D might be TRBD1 (5 bases). Germline V gene data show CDR1 as MNHEY and CDR2 as SVGEGT. The ends were cut back, 3 bases at V and 4 bases at J, with 7 bases in the middle. This CDR3 contains 12 residues. The CDR3 DNA follows: TGTGCCAGCAGTTATAAGGGGTACGAGCAGTACTTC. This encodes CASSYKGYEQYF.

This CDR3 is CASSQDGTTFNEQYF. The DNA for the CDR3 is TGTGCCAGCAGCCAAGACGGGACTACTTTCAACGAGCAGTACTTC. The rearrangement links TRBV4-2 to TRBJ2-7; TRBD2 matches at 7 bases. This CDR3 is 15 amino acids long. Germline-derived CDR1 and CDR2 are LGHNA and YNFKEQ. With 0 bases clipped from V and 5 bases from J, the junction kept 7 bases outside the gene matches.

As for this clonotype: The junction shows a germline mismatch at one end, possibly a read error. The V and J genes are TRBV2 and TRBJ2-7; TRBD2 matches at 8 bases. Germline V lookup: CDR1 SNHLY, CDR2 FYNNEI. The CDR3 totals 15 residues. As DNA, the CDR3 is TGTGCCACCCCACCGAGCGGGAGTTTAAGCTACAAGCAGTACTTC. This sequence encodes CATPPSGSLSYKQYF.

As for this clonotype: A read error is possible here, since a much larger clone lies one base away. V and J are TRBV6-2 or TRBV6-3 and TRBJ1-5, with 7 bases lining up with TRBD1. Germline loops: CDR1 MNHEY, CDR2 SVGEGT. The CDR3 totals 18 residues. The J segment lost 0 bases and the V segment lost 5 bases, leaving 13 bases of the junction unmatched. In DNA form, the CDR3 reads TGTGCCAGCAGTCAACCGACAGGGCCCGTATATAGCAATCAGCCCCAGCATTTT. This gives the protein CASSQPTGPVYSNQPQHF.

This clonotype was seen at least ten times. The genes are TRBV19 and TRBJ2-3; the match to TRBD2 covers 9 bases. V was pared by 8 bases and J by 4 bases, with 10 bases of the junction left unmatched. The CDR3 has 15 amino acids. Germline assignment: CDR1 LNHDA and CDR2 SQIVND (reference sequence). CDR3 residues: CASALGGRGSDTQYF. The CDR3 DNA is TGTGCCAGTGCCCTCGGCGGGAGGGGATCAGATACGCAGTATTTT.

This clonotype was observed many times. The V gene is TRBV28, the J gene TRBJ1-5; D gene ambiguous. This CDR3 contains 14 residues. Trimming took 6 bases from V and 8 from J, leaving 17 bases between them. Germline V lookup: CDR1 MDHEN, CDR2 SYDVKM. CDR3 nucleotide sequence: TGTGCCAGCAGCCAGCTCGGGCCGGCGGAGCCCCAGCATTTT. Translating it yields CASSQLGPAEPQHF.

This clonotype was observed many times. The chain joins TRBV20-1 to TRBJ2-3; D is unclear. Looked up from germline, CDR1 is DFQATT and CDR2 is SNEGSKA (reference sequence). This CDR3 comprises 15 residues. The ends were cut back, 0 bases at V and 0 bases at J, with 10 bases in the middle. CDR3 residues: CSARDLQISTDTQYF. DNA of the CDR3: TGCAGTGCTAGAGATCTACAGATAAGCACAGATACGCAGTATTTT.

This clonotype has at least ten counts. This chain links TRBV29-1 with TRBJ2-2; D call uncertain. Germline CDR1 is SQVTM and CDR2 is ANQGSEA. V gave up 4 bases and J gave up 6 bases, with 12 bases separating them. The CDR3 spans 13 residues. CDR3 protein: CSVATLMAGELFF. CDR3 sequence (DNA): TGCAGCGTTGCGACCCTCATGGCCGGGGAGCTGTTTTTT.

This rearrangement joins TRBV20-1 to TRBJ2-5; D call uncertain. V was shortened by 6 bases and J by 5 bases, with 7 bases between the two germline ends. Germline V gene sequence: CDR1 DFQATT, CDR2 SNEGSKA (reference sequence). The CDR3 runs to 10 residues. Here the CDR3 reads CSAPRETQYF. The CDR3 DNA reads as TGCAGTGCCCCTAGGGAGACCCAGTACTTC.

At least ten counts were recorded for this clonotype. The V and J genes are TRBV19 and TRBJ1-5, with D possibly being TRBD1 (6 bases). Germline-derived CDR1 and CDR2 are LNHDA and SQIVND (reference sequence). V lost 5 bases and J 5 bases, leaving 16 bases between the germline ends. The CDR3 is made up of 15 amino acids. The CDR3 here is CASSVGGGPYQPQHF. The CDR3 nucleotides are TGTGCCAGTAGTGTAGGAGGGGGGCCCTATCAGCCCCAGCATTTT.

This clonotype was detected ten times or more. The chain couples TRBV4-1 to TRBJ1-4; no definite D call. The V and J ends lost 0 bases and 8 bases respectively, with 13 bases between them. Per the germline V gene, CDR1 is MGHRA and CDR2 is YSYEKL. The CDR3 is made up of 15 amino acids. The CDR3 sequence: CASSQELGIGEKLFF. CDR3 DNA sequence: TGCGCCAGCAGCCAAGAATTGGGTATCGGGGAAAAACTGTTTTTT.

In its sample, this clonotype ranks as medium-sized (0.01 to 0.1%). V and J are TRBV24-1 and TRBJ2-1; the match to TRBD1 covers 7 bases. Germline V lookup: CDR1 KGHDR, CDR2 SFDVKD. V lost 2 bases to trimming and J lost 6 bases; unmatched junction nucleotides: 9. The CDR3 has 16 residues. The CDR3 region is CATSDSDRALGNEQFF. The CDR3, as DNA: TGTGCCACCAGTGATTCCGACAGGGCATTGGGCAATGAGCAGTTCTTC.

Worth noting for this clonotype: An end of the junction differs from the germline gene, which may be a read error. The rearrangement links TRBV5-8 to TRBJ1-2; D call uncertain. Germline CDR1 SGHTS, CDR2 YDEGEE. This CDR3 comprises 15 residues. This chain's CDR3 is CASKESNSANYGFTF. The CDR3 coding sequence is TGCGCCAGCAAAGAGTCCAACTCTGCCAACTATGGCTTCACCTTC.